What follows describes a single TCR beta chain. Antigen: not known. TCR beta libraries used about 2.2 micrograms of genomic DNA from cryopreserved PBMCs. Assay used: immunoSEQ multiplex PCR; TCRdb lists only in-frame clones, some missing. The sample includes 14,000 to 15,000 clones, less than 80% of them seen just once. This record comes from a study of cytotoxic CD8 clonotypes in ibrutinib-treated CLL. For the study at large: Partial responses totalled roughly 24 and complete responses 2; after median around six years, about 14 remained remitted and approximately twelve progressed.

Trimming removed 3 bases from V and 5 bases from J, with 17 bases in between. From germline, CDR1 is MNHGY and CDR2 SVAAGI. The CDR3 is made up of 15 amino acids. Study outcomes and limitations: Clonality went up at ibrutinib response and then declined back toward baseline at progression.

The sequence derives from a human donor with chronic lymphocytic leukemia. This specimen consisted of PBMCs, obtained before ibrutinib treatment. V usage is TRBV6-9 and J usage is TRBJ2-7; D tentatively fits TRBD1 or TRBD2 (5 bases each). CDR3 loop: CASSYSIVRDDEQYF. Written as DNA, the CDR3 is TGTGCCAGCAGTTACTCGATCGTTAGGGACGACGAGCAGTACTTC.